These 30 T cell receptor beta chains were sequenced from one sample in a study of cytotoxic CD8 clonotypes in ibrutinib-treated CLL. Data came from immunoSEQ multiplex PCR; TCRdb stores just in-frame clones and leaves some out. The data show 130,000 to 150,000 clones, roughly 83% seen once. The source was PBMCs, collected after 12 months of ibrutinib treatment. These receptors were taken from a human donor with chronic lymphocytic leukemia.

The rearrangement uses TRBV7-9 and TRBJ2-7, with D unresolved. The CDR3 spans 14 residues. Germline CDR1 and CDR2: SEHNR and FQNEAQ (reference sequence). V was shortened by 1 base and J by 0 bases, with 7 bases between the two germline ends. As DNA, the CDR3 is TGTGCCAGCAGCTTAGTCGCCACCTCCTACGAGCAGTACTTC. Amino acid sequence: CASSLVATSYEQYF.

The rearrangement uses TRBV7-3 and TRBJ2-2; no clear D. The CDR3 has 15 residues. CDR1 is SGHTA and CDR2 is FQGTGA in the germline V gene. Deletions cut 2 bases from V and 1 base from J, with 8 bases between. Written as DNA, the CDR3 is TGTGCCAGCAGCTTACGTTCCAGGAACACCGGGGAGCTGTTTTTT. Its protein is CASSLRSRNTGELFF.

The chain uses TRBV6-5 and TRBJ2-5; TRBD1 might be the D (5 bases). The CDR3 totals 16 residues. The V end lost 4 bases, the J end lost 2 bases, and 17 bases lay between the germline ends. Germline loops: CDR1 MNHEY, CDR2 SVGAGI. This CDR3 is CASSSSHRTRQETQYF. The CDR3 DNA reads TGTGCCAGCAGTTCTTCCCACCGGACAAGACAAGAGACCCAGTACTTC.

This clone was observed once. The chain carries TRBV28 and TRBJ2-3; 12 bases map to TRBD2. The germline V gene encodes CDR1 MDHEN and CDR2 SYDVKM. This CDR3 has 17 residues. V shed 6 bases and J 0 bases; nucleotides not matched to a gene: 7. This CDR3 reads CASRGLAGSTSTDTQYF. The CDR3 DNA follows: TGTGCCAGCAGAGGACTAGCGGGAAGTACTAGCACAGATACGCAGTATTTT.

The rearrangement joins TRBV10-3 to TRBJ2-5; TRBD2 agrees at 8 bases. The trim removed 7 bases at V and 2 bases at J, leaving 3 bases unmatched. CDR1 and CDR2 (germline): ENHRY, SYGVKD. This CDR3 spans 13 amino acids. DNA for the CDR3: TGTGCCATCACCCCGGGGGGGCAAGAGACCCAGTACTTC. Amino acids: CAITPGGQETQYF.

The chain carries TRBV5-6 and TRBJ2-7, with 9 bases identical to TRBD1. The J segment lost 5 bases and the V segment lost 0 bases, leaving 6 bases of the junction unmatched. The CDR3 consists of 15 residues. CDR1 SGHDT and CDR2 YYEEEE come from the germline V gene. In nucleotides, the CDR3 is TGTGCCAGCAGCTTGGTTGGACAGGGGCAAGACGAGCAGTACTTC. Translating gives CASSLVGQGQDEQYF. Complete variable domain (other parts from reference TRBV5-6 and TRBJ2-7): DAGVTQSPTHLIKTRGQQVTLRCSPKSGHDTVSWYQQALGQGPQFIFQYYEEEERQRGNFPDRFSGHQFPNYSSELNVNALLLGDSALYLCASSLVGQGQDEQYFGPGTRLTVT.

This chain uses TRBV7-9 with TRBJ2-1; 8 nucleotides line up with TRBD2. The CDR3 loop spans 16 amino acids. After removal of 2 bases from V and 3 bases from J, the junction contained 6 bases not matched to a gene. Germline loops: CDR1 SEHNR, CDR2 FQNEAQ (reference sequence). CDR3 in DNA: TGTGCCAGCAGCTTAAGTAGCGGGACCGACTACAATGAGCAGTTCTTC. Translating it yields CASSLSSGTDYNEQFF.

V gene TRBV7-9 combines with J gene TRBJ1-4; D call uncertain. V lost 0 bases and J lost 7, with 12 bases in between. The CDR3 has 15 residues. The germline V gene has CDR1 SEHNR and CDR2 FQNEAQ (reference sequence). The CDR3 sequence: CASSLATGGSEKLFF. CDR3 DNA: TGTGCCAGCAGCTTAGCGACGGGAGGTAGTGAAAAACTGTTTTTT.

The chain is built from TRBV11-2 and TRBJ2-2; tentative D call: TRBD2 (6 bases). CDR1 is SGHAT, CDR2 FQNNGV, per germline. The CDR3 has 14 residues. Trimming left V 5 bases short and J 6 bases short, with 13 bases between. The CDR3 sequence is CASSLRTGAGELFF. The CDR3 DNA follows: TGTGCCAGCAGCCTCAGAACGGGGGCCGGGGAGCTGTTTTTT.

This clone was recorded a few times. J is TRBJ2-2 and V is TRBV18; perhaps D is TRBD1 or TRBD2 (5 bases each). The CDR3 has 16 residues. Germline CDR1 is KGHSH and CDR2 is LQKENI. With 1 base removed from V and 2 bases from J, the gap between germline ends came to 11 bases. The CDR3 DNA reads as TGTGCCAGCTCACCACGCCGGGACGGTAACACCGGGGAGCTGTTTTTT. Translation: CASSPRRDGNTGELFF.

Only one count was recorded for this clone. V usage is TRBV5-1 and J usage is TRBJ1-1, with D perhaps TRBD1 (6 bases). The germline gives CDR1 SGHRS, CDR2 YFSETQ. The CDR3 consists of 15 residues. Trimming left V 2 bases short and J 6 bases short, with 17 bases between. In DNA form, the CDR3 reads TGCGCCAGCAGCTTTCTTCCGGGGGCAACTCCTGAAGCTTTCTTT. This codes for CASSFLPGATPEAFF.

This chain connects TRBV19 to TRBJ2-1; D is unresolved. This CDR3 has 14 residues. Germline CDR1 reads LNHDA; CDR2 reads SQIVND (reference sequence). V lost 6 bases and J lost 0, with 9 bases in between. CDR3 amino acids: CASSRKSSYNEQFF. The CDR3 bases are TGTGCCAGTAGCAGGAAAAGCTCCTACAATGAGCAGTTCTTC.

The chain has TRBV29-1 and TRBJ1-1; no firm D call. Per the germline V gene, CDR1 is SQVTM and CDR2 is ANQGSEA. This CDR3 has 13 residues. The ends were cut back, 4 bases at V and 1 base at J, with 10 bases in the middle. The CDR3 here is CSVGIQRNTEAFF. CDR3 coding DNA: TGCAGCGTTGGGATTCAAAGGAACACTGAAGCTTTCTTT. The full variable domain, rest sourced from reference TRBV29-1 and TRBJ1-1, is SAVISQKPSRDICQRGTSLTIQCQVDSQVTMMFWYRQQPGQSLTLIATANQGSEATYESGFVIDKFPISRPNLTFSTLTVSNMSPEDSSIYLCSVGIQRNTEAFFGQGTRLTVV.

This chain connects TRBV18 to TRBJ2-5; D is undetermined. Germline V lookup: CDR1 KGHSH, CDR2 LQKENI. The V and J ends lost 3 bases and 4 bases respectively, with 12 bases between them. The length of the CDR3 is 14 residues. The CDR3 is CASSPPNIGETQYF. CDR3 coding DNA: TGTGCCAGCTCACCCCCTAACATTGGAGAGACCCAGTACTTC.

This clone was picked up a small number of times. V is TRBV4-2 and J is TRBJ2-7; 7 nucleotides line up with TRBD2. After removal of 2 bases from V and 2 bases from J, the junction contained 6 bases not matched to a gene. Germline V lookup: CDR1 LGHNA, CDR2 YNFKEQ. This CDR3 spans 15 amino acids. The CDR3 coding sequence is TGTGCCAGCAGCCAATTTAAGGGAGGGGCCTACGAGCAGTACTTC. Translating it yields CASSQFKGGAYEQYF.

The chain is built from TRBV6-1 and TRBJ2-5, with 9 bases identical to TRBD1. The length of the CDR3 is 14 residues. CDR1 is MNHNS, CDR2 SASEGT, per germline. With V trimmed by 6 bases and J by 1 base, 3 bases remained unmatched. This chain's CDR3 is CASRTGGTQETQYF. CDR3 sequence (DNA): TGTGCCAGCAGAACAGGGGGCACCCAAGAGACCCAGTACTTC.

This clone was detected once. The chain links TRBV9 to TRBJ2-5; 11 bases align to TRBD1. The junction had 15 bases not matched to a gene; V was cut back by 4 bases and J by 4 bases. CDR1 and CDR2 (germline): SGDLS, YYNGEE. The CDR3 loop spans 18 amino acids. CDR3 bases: TGTGCCAGCAGCCCCAGCCGAACCGGGACAGGGGGTGGAGAGACCCAGTACTTC. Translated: CASSPSRTGTGGGETQYF.

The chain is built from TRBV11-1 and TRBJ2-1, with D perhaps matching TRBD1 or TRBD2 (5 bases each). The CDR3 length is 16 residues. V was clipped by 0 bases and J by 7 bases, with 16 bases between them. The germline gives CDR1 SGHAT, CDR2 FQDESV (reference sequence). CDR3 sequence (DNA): TGTGCCAGCAGCTTAGCGTTGGGGGAGTCAGATAATGAGCAGTTCTTC. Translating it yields CASSLALGESDNEQFF. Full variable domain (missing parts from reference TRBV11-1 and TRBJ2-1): EAEVAQSPRYKITEKSQAVAFWCDPISGHATLYWYRQILGQGPELLVQFQDESVVDDSQLPKDRFSAERLKGVDSTLKIQPAELGDSAMYLCASSLALGESDNEQFFGPGTRLTVL.

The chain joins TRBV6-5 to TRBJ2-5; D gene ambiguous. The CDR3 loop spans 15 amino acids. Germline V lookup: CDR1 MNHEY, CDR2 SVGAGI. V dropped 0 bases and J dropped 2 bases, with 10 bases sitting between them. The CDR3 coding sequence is TGTGCCAGCAGTTACTCTGGCCTTGGACAAGAGACCCAGTACTTC. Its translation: CASSYSGLGQETQYF.

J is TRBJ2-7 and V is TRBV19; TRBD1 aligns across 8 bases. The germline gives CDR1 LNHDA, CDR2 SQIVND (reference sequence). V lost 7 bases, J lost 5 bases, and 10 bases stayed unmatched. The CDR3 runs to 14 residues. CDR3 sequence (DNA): TGTGCCAGTACGGAGGCAGGGGGCATGAACGAGCAGTACTTC. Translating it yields CASTEAGGMNEQYF.

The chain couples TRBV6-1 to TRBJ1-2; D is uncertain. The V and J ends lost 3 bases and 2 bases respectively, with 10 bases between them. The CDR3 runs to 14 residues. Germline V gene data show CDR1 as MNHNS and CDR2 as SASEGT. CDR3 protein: CASSEVGGNYGYTF. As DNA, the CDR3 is TGTGCCAGCAGTGAGGTGGGAGGGAACTATGGCTACACCTTC.

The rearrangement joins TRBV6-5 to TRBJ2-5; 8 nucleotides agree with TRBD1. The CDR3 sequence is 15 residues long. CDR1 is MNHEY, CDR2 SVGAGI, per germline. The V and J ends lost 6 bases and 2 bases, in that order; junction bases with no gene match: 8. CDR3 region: CASRDQGQAQETQYF. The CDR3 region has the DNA TGTGCCAGCAGGGACCAGGGACAGGCTCAAGAGACCCAGTACTTC.

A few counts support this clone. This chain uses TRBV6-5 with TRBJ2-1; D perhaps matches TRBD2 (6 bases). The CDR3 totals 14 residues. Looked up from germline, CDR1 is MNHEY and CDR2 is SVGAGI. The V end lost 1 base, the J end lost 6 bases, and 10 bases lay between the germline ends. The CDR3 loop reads CASSYYGSGNEQFF. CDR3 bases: TGTGCCAGCAGTTACTACGGGAGTGGCAATGAGCAGTTCTTC.

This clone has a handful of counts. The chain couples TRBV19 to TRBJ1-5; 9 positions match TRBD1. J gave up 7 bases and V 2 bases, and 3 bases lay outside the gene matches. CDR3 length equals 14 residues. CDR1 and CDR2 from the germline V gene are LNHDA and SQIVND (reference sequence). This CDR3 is CASSITGGGQPQHF. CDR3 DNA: TGTGCCAGTAGTATAACAGGGGGCGGCCAGCCCCAGCATTTT.

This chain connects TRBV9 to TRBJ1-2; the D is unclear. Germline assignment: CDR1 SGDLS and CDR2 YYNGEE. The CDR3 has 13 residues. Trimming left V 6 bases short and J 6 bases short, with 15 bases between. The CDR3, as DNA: TGTGCCAGCACCCCACCTTCGATGCATGGCTACACCTTC. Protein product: CASTPPSMHGYTF.

The CDR3 protein is CAISESLGDRDHEQYF. The CDR3 DNA is TGTGCCATCAGTGAGTCTCTAGGGGACAGGGACCACGAGCAGTACTTC. The genes are TRBV10-3 and TRBJ2-7; 9 nucleotides align to TRBD1. The CDR3 sequence is 16 residues long. Trimming removed 0 bases from V and 5 bases from J; junction bases left unmatched: 8. Germline values: CDR1 ENHRY, CDR2 SYGVKD.

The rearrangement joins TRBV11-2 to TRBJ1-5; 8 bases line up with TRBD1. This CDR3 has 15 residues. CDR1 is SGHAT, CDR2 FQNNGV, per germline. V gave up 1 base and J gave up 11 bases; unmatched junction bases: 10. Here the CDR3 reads CASSLGWTGNSAQHF. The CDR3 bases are TGTGCCAGCAGCTTAGGGTGGACAGGGAATTCGGCCCAGCATTTT.

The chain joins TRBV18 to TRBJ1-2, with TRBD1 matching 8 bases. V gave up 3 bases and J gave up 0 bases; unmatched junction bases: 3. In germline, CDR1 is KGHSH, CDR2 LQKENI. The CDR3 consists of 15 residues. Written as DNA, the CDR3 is TGTGCCAGCTCACCTACAGGGGGTCCTAACTATGGCTACACCTTC. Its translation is CASSPTGGPNYGYTF.

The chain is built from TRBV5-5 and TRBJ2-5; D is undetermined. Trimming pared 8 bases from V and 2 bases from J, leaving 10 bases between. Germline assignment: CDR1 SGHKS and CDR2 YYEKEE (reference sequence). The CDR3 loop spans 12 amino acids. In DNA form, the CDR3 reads TGTGCCAGTAAGGTTATTCAAGAGACCCAGTACTTC. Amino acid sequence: CASKVIQETQYF.

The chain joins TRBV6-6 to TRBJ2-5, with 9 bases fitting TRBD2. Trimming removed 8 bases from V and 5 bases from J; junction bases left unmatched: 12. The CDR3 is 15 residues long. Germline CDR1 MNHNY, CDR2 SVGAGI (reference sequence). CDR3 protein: CASGGVAGVLETQYF. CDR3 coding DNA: TGTGCCAGCGGAGGGGTAGCGGGAGTGTTGGAGACCCAGTACTTC.